A single TCR beta chain is shown here with its context. The sample is drawn from a study of T cells after yellow fever vaccination. This CDR3 comprises 13 residues. V was trimmed by 4 bases and J by 2 bases, leaving 10 bases between them. Per the germline V gene, CDR1 is SQVTM and CDR2 is ANQGSEA. TCRdb fed the 5' RACE reads into MiXCR, producing one record per CDR3 protein. The top ten hold roughly an eighth of the sample, which has roughly 500,000 distinct CDR3 sequences, 15% to 20% seen once. The sequencing here drew on PBMCs, taken 15 days after the yellow fever booster vaccination. The chain has TRBV29-1 and TRBJ2-3; D perhaps matches TRBD2 (5 bases). The receptor's source is a man aged 25 to 40 who received the YFV17D yellow fever vaccine. The CDR3 region has the DNA TGCAGCGTTGCGGCTAGCCTCACAGATACGCAGTATTTT. Residues: CSVAASLTDTQYF.